These T cell receptor beta chains were read from a single sample in a study of blood T cell repertoires in COVID-19. Here immunoSEQ multiplex PCR was the method, and the copy in TCRdb shows in-frame clones only, minus some. The sample consists of about 400,000 clones, more than 80% of them appearing once. The sequencing sample was made of peripheral blood. Receptors were obtained from a man aged 35-49 years with acute or convalescent COVID-19. CDR3s include the opening cysteine and the closing phenylalanine or tryptophan. The order of the fields is clone size, J gene, V gene, D gene, CDR3 protein, CDR3 DNA. D genes are given only for firm matches. Rows give clone size only sometimes, using once, few, many, or a class for an expanded clone.

clone size: -; J gene: TRBJ2-7; V gene: TRBV4-3; D gene: -; CDR3 protein: CASSQGRRGDYEQYF; CDR3 DNA: TGCGCCAGCAGCCAAGGGCGCAGGGGCGACTACGAGCAGTACTTC
clone size: once; J gene: TRBJ1-5; V gene: TRBV19; D gene: -; CDR3 protein: CASRPRGPSNQPQHF; CDR3 DNA: TGTGCCAGTCGTCCCAGGGGTCCCAGCAATCAGCCCCAGCATTTT
clone size: -; J gene: TRBJ1-1; V gene: TRBV11-2; D gene: -; CDR3 protein: CASSGRGVIHTEAFF; CDR3 DNA: TGTGCCAGCTCTGGCAGGGGAGTGATCCACACTGAAGCTTTCTTT
clone size: -; J gene: TRBJ1-2; V gene: TRBV18; D gene: -; CDR3 protein: CASSPQGTTPNYGYTF; CDR3 DNA: TGTGCCAGCTCACCACAGGGGACTACACCTAACTATGGCTACACCTTC
clone size: -; J gene: TRBJ1-6; V gene: TRBV3-1/TRBV3-2; D gene: -; CDR3 protein: CASSQDFMSNSPLHF; CDR3 DNA: TGTGCCAGCAGCCAAGATTTCATGAGTAATTCACCCCTCCACTTT
clone size: once; J gene: TRBJ2-2; V gene: TRBV6-4; D gene: -; CDR3 protein: CASSEGAGNTGELFF; CDR3 DNA: TGTGCCAGCAGTGAAGGGGCCGGGAACACCGGGGAGCTGTTTTTT
clone size: -; J gene: TRBJ2-7; V gene: TRBV4-1; D gene: -; CDR3 protein: CASSQDPLSRGTTYEQYF; CDR3 DNA: TGCGCCAGCAGCCAAGATCCTCTTAGTCGGGGGACCACCTACGAGCAGTACTTC
clone size: once; J gene: TRBJ2-4; V gene: TRBV4-2; D gene: TRBD2; CDR3 protein: CASSQGLAGRGIQYF; CDR3 DNA: TGTGCCAGCAGCCAAGGACTAGCGGGAAGGGGCATTCAGTACTTC
clone size: -; J gene: TRBJ1-1; V gene: TRBV5-1; D gene: TRBD1; CDR3 protein: CASSAPGQPNTEAFF; CDR3 DNA: TGCGCCAGCAGCGCCCCGGGACAGCCCAACACTGAAGCTTTCTTT
clone size: few; J gene: TRBJ2-3; V gene: TRBV27; D gene: TRBD1; CDR3 protein: CASSGRGTGLADTQYF; CDR3 DNA: TGTGCCAGCAGCGGTAGGGGGACAGGGTTGGCAGATACGCAGTATTTT
clone size: -; J gene: TRBJ1-1; V gene: TRBV25-1; D gene: TRBD1; CDR3 protein: CASRWDREEDTEAFF; CDR3 DNA: TGTGCCAGCAGATGGGACAGGGAAGAGGACACTGAAGCTTTCTTT
clone size: -; J gene: TRBJ1-6; V gene: TRBV7-8; D gene: -; CDR3 protein: CASSRGLDGGPLHF; CDR3 DNA: TGTGCCAGCAGCCGAGGTCTCGACGGCGGACCCCTCCACTTT
clone size: -; J gene: TRBJ2-6; V gene: TRBV3-1/TRBV3-2; D gene: TRBD2; CDR3 protein: CASSQRAGGTGANVLTF; CDR3 DNA: TGTGCCAGCAGCCAAAGGGCGGGGGGCACTGGGGCCAACGTCCTGACTTTC
clone size: -; J gene: TRBJ2-4; V gene: TRBV10-3; D gene: TRBD2; CDR3 protein: CAISSGLAGGVAKNIQYF; CDR3 DNA: TGTGCCATCAGCTCGGGACTAGCGGGAGGGGTAGCCAAAAACATTCAGTACTTC
clone size: -; J gene: TRBJ2-1; V gene: TRBV29-1; D gene: -; CDR3 protein: CSVPRLGEVGEQFF; CDR3 DNA: TGCAGCGTACCCCGCTTAGGGGAGGTGGGGGAGCAGTTCTTC
clone size: -; J gene: TRBJ2-1; V gene: TRBV3-1/TRBV3-2; D gene: -; CDR3 protein: CASSQEGLEQFF; CDR3 DNA: TGTGCCAGCAGCCAAGAGGGCCTGGAGCAGTTCTTC
clone size: -; J gene: TRBJ1-3; V gene: TRBV9; D gene: -; CDR3 protein: CASSVDPGGNTIYF; CDR3 DNA: TGTGCCAGCAGCGTAGATCCAGGGGGAAACACCATATATTTT
clone size: -; J gene: TRBJ1-1; V gene: TRBV18; D gene: TRBD1; CDR3 protein: CASSHTGQTNTEAFF; CDR3 DNA: TGTGCCAGCTCCCATACGGGACAGACGAACACTGAAGCTTTCTTT
clone size: -; J gene: TRBJ2-7; V gene: TRBV20-1; D gene: -; CDR3 protein: CSAMNNYEQYF; CDR3 DNA: TGCAGTGCTATGAACAACTACGAGCAGTACTTC
clone size: -; J gene: TRBJ2-7; V gene: TRBV20-1; D gene: -; CDR3 protein: CSASPSSSYEQYF; CDR3 DNA: TGCAGTGCTAGTCCTAGCAGCTCCTACGAGCAGTACTTC
clone size: -; J gene: TRBJ2-2; V gene: TRBV27; D gene: -; CDR3 protein: CASSGANTGELFF; CDR3 DNA: TGTGCCAGCAGTGGAGCTAACACCGGGGAGCTGTTTTTT
clone size: -; J gene: TRBJ2-7; V gene: TRBV3-1/TRBV3-2; D gene: TRBD2; CDR3 protein: CASSRLGVLAGSYEQYF; CDR3 DNA: TGTGCCAGCAGCCGCCTAGGTGTACTAGCGGGCAGCTACGAGCAGTACTTC
clone size: -; J gene: TRBJ1-1; V gene: TRBV27; D gene: -; CDR3 protein: CASSWGRNTEAFF; CDR3 DNA: TGTGCCAGCAGTTGGGGCAGGAACACTGAAGCTTTCTTT
clone size: -; J gene: TRBJ2-6; V gene: TRBV7-9; D gene: -; CDR3 protein: CASSSNVVGANVLTF; CDR3 DNA: TGTGCCAGCAGCTCTAACGTGGTTGGGGCCAACGTCCTGACTTTC
clone size: once; J gene: TRBJ2-1; V gene: TRBV24-1; D gene: -; CDR3 protein: CATSDLRLASNNEQFF; CDR3 DNA: TGTGCCACCAGTGATTTGAGGCTAGCTAGTAACAATGAGCAGTTCTTC
clone size: -; J gene: TRBJ2-1; V gene: TRBV11-2; D gene: -; CDR3 protein: CASSLLSGYDEQFF; CDR3 DNA: TGTGCCAGCAGCCTATTATCAGGGTATGATGAGCAGTTCTTC
clone size: -; J gene: TRBJ1-2; V gene: TRBV10-3; D gene: -; CDR3 protein: CAISAGQGDYGYTF; CDR3 DNA: TGTGCCATCAGCGCGGGGCAGGGAGACTATGGCTACACCTTC
clone size: -; J gene: TRBJ1-3; V gene: TRBV9; D gene: -; CDR3 protein: CASSVDLGSGGNTIYF; CDR3 DNA: TGTGCCAGCAGCGTAGATCTGGGGAGTGGTGGAAACACCATATATTTT
clone size: -; J gene: TRBJ2-2; V gene: TRBV19; D gene: TRBD1; CDR3 protein: CASSKQGADTGELFF; CDR3 DNA: TGTGCCAGTAGTAAACAGGGGGCTGACACCGGGGAGCTGTTTTTT
clone size: few; J gene: TRBJ1-3; V gene: TRBV30; D gene: -; CDR3 protein: CAWSGAYSGNTIYF; CDR3 DNA: TGTGCCTGGAGTGGGGCCTACTCTGGAAACACCATATATTTT
clone size: -; J gene: TRBJ2-1; V gene: TRBV3-1/TRBV3-2; D gene: -; CDR3 protein: CASSHEGGRVNEQFF; CDR3 DNA: TGTGCCAGCAGCCATGAAGGAGGGCGTGTAAACGAGCAGTTCTTC
clone size: -; J gene: TRBJ1-5; V gene: TRBV28; D gene: -; CDR3 protein: CASSSGGSNQPQHF; CDR3 DNA: TGTGCCAGCAGTTCCGGGGGGAGCAATCAGCCCCAGCATTTT
clone size: -; J gene: TRBJ1-1; V gene: TRBV6-5; D gene: TRBD1; CDR3 protein: CASSPPGQRVEAFF; CDR3 DNA: TGTGCCAGCAGTCCTCCGGGACAGCGGGTTGAAGCTTTCTTT